These 22 T cell receptor beta chains were all obtained from the same sample, sequenced in a study of OX40 agonist ivuxolimab in advanced cancers. Profiled with immunoSEQ multiplex PCR; TCRdb holds only in-frame clones, not every one. The table shows 40,000 to 60,000 clones, with 85% to 90% occurring only once. This specimen was CD4+ or CD8+ T cells sorted from blood, taken in a trial of the OX40 agonist ivuxolimab. The receptors were gathered from an adult with an advanced solid tumor such as melanoma, head and neck, liver or kidney cancer.

This chain joins TRBV4-3 and TRBJ2-3; the D gene is possibly TRBD1 (7 bases). V was shortened by 0 bases and J by 7 bases, with 20 bases between the two germline ends. The germline V gene has CDR1 LGHNA and CDR2 YSLEER. The CDR3 is made up of 17 amino acids. CDR3 in amino acids: CASSQDAGTALSNTQYF. The CDR3 DNA reads TGCGCCAGCAGCCAAGATGCGGGGACAGCCTTATCGAATACGCAGTATTTT.

The chain links TRBV28 to TRBJ1-4; 7 nucleotides align to TRBD1. CDR3 length equals 15 residues. Germline loops: CDR1 MDHEN, CDR2 SYDVKM. After removal of 4 bases from V and 5 bases from J, the junction contained 7 bases not matched to a gene. The CDR3 loop reads CASSSRQGVNEKLFF. CDR3 sequence (DNA): TGTGCCAGCAGTTCAAGACAGGGAGTAAATGAAAAACTGTTTTTT.

This rearrangement joins TRBV18 to TRBJ2-5; 7 bases map to TRBD1. Germline V gene lookup returns CDR1 KGHSH and CDR2 LQKENI. Germline trimming cut 4 bases from V and 3 bases from J; bases unmatched to any gene: 8. The CDR3 loop spans 15 amino acids. The DNA of the CDR3 is TGTGCCAGCTCACAAAATCAGGGGGTCGAAGAGACCCAGTACTTC. It is translated as CASSQNQGVEETQYF.

J is TRBJ1-2 and V is TRBV13; D call uncertain. The V and J ends lost 4 bases and 2 bases respectively, with 17 bases between them. Germline CDR1 reads PRHDT; CDR2 reads FYEKMQ (reference sequence). The CDR3 extends over 16 amino acids. The CDR3 bases are TGTGCCAGCAGCTCCGGTCCTCTCCTGGGGAACTATGGCTACACCTTC. Its protein is CASSSGPLLGNYGYTF.

The chain carries TRBV4-3 and TRBJ1-2, with a tentative D call TRBD1 (5 bases). The germline V gene has CDR1 LGHNA and CDR2 YSLEER. The V end was cut by 3 bases, the J end by 10 bases, with 27 bases between. The CDR3 is 17 amino acids. CDR3 amino acids: CASSHDTYGASNLNYTF. In nucleotides, the CDR3 is TGCGCCAGCAGCCACGACACTTACGGGGCGTCCAACTTAAACTACACCTTC.

This chain connects TRBV19 to TRBJ2-1; TRBD1 or TRBD2 may be the D gene (5 bases each). The germline V gene encodes CDR1 LNHDA and CDR2 SQIVND (reference sequence). The V end lost 4 bases, the J end lost 1 base, and 17 bases lay between the germline ends. This CDR3 spans 17 amino acids. The CDR3 DNA is TGTGCCAGTAGTAAATCACAAGGGGAGATTTCCTACAATGAGCAGTTCTTC. It encodes CASSKSQGEISYNEQFF.

V is TRBV6-5 and J is TRBJ1-3; no definite D call. The V and J ends lost 4 bases and 0 bases respectively, with 7 bases between them. This CDR3 comprises 14 residues. Germline loops: CDR1 MNHEY, CDR2 SVGAGI. The DNA of the CDR3 is TGTGCCAGCAGTTCCGTAACCTCTGGAAACACCATATATTTT. Translated: CASSSVTSGNTIYF.

The V call is TRBV6-1, the J call TRBJ2-7; tentatively, D is TRBD1 (5 bases). The V end lost 2 bases, the J end lost 3 bases, and 14 bases lay between the germline ends. Germline CDR1 reads MNHNS; CDR2 reads SASEGT. This CDR3 contains 15 residues. CDR3 DNA sequence: TGTGCCAGCAGTGAACAGACAGCCATACTCTACGAGCAGTACTTC. Amino acids: CASSEQTAILYEQYF.

This clone has more than one count but fewer than ten. V and J are TRBV4-2 and TRBJ1-2; D gene unclear. Germline-derived CDR1 and CDR2 are LGHNA and YNFKEQ. The CDR3 is made up of 15 amino acids. The V and J ends lost 0 bases and 7 bases respectively, with 15 bases between them. The DNA of the CDR3 is TGTGCCAGCAGCCAAGATGAGGCAGTCGGCCCTGGCTACACCTTC. Translated, it gives CASSQDEAVGPGYTF.

This chain uses TRBV7-3 with TRBJ2-1; D may be TRBD2 (6 bases). The CDR3 is made up of 15 amino acids. The ends were cut back, 2 bases at V and 4 bases at J, with 12 bases in the middle. The germline V gene encodes CDR1 SGHTA and CDR2 FQGTGA. The CDR3 sequence: CASSLVGGGYNEQFF. CDR3 in DNA: TGTGCCAGCAGCTTAGTGGGAGGAGGATACAATGAGCAGTTCTTC.

V gene TRBV5-8 combines with J gene TRBJ1-6, with D tentatively TRBD1 (6 bases). Germline CDR1 SGHTS, CDR2 YDEGEE. V lost 0 bases and J lost 7, with 11 bases in between. The CDR3 is 15 amino acids. The CDR3 protein is CASSLARQGNSPLHF. Written as DNA, the CDR3 is TGTGCCAGCAGCTTGGCTCGGCAGGGGAATTCACCCCTCCACTTT.

The J gene is TRBJ2-2, the V gene TRBV7-8; a weak D match, TRBD2 (5 bases). CDR1 is SGHVS and CDR2 is FQNEAQ in the germline V gene. V was cut by 5 bases and J by 0 bases, with 10 bases left in between. The CDR3 sequence is 15 residues long. CDR3 DNA: TGTGCCAGCAGCGGCAGCGGCGCGAACACCGGGGAGCTGTTTTTT. Amino acids: CASSGSGANTGELFF.

The chain recombines TRBV10-3 with TRBJ1-2; D is perhaps TRBD1 (6 bases). Germline V gene data show CDR1 as ENHRY and CDR2 as SYGVKD. V lost 2 bases, J lost 8 bases, and 18 bases lay in between. The CDR3 has 15 residues. CDR3 coding DNA: TGTGCCATCAGTGAGGCAGGCGGGGGGGCGCAAGGCTACACCTTC. Its protein is CAISEAGGGAQGYTF.

The rearrangement joins TRBV27 to TRBJ2-7, with 8 nucleotides matching TRBD1. This CDR3 comprises 15 residues. With 3 bases clipped from V and 4 bases from J, the junction kept 8 bases outside the gene matches. Germline V gives CDR1 MNHEY, CDR2 SMNVEV (reference sequence). The CDR3 reads CASSFSGTGLYEQYF. In DNA, the CDR3 is TGTGCCAGCAGTTTTTCCGGGACAGGCCTATACGAGCAGTACTTC.

The chain employs TRBV29-1 and TRBJ1-1; D not certain. Germline CDR1 is SQVTM and CDR2 is ANQGSEA. The CDR3 runs to 11 residues. V lost 4 bases to trimming and J lost 3 bases, with 6 bases between them. CDR3 nucleotide sequence: TGCAGCGTTGTGACGGACACTGAAGCTTTCTTT. It is translated as CSVVTDTEAFF.

The J gene is TRBJ1-1, the V gene TRBV28; D is unclear. The germline V gene has CDR1 MDHEN and CDR2 SYDVKM. The CDR3 sequence is 18 residues long. V lost 6 bases to trimming and J lost 3 bases, with 26 bases between them. CDR3 sequence: CASREGFRDSADHTEAFF. CDR3 nucleotides: TGTGCCAGCAGAGAAGGATTCCGGGATTCGGCAGACCACACTGAAGCTTTCTTT.

The chain employs TRBV18 and TRBJ1-4, with 11 bases matching TRBD1. The CDR3 is 15 amino acids. The V segment lost 3 bases and the J segment 8 bases; nucleotides outside the gene matches: 5. CDR1 and CDR2 from the germline V gene are KGHSH and LQKENI. CDR3 DNA: TGTGCCAGCTCACCCGGACAGGGGGCGCGAGAAAAACTGTTTTTT. Protein product: CASSPGQGAREKLFF.

The chain couples TRBV2 to TRBJ1-5; 7 bases fit TRBD1. The CDR3 is made up of 15 amino acids. The germline gives CDR1 SNHLY, CDR2 FYNNEI. The V gene end was trimmed by 2 bases and the J gene end by 4 bases; junction bases not matched to a gene: 5. The DNA for the CDR3 is TGTGCCAGCAGTGAACTAGGACAGGAAAATCAGCCCCAGCATTTT. It yields the protein CASSELGQENQPQHF.

V is TRBV15 and J is TRBJ1-5; D gene ambiguous. The CDR3 totals 13 residues. Germline CDR1 and CDR2: LNHNV and YYDKDF (reference sequence). V lost 0 bases, J lost 7 bases, and 7 bases lay in between. The CDR3 here is CATSRDRGQPQHF. DNA for the CDR3: TGTGCCACCAGCAGAGATCGCGGCCAGCCCCAGCATTTT.

The chain carries TRBV2 and TRBJ2-2; a possible D gene is TRBD2 (5 bases). Per germline, CDR1 SNHLY and CDR2 FYNNEI. CDR3 length: 14 residues. Trimming removed 5 bases from V and 8 bases from J, with 15 bases in between. Here the CDR3 reads CASSSLVGVGELFF. CDR3 DNA sequence: TGTGCCAGCAGTTCACTAGTCGGCGTGGGGGAGCTGTTTTTT.

The rearrangement joins TRBV10-3 to TRBJ2-1; TRBD1 might be the D (6 bases). The V gene's germline CDR1 is ENHRY and CDR2 SYGVKD. V dropped 2 bases and J dropped 7 bases, with 15 bases sitting between them. This CDR3 has 15 amino acids. The CDR3 nucleotides are TGTGCCATCAGTGAGGGACAGACGCTTACAAATGAGCAGTTCTTC. Translation: CAISEGQTLTNEQFF.

This clone was recorded once. The rearrangement uses TRBV6-5 and TRBJ1-1; 7 bases align to TRBD1. CDR1 and CDR2 (germline): MNHEY, SVGAGI. The CDR3 has 13 amino acids. V shed 0 bases, J shed 7 bases, and the junction held 2 bases outside the gene matches. In DNA form, the CDR3 reads TGTGCCAGCAGTTACTCCGGACAGGTTGAAGCTTTCTTT. Residues: CASSYSGQVEAFF.